The clone carrying this T cell receptor beta chain was found many times. Its antigen is unknown. These data originate in a study of T-cell memory formation after mild COVID-19. Whole-study results and caveats: Researchers report contracting CD4+ clones mostly in CM and EM, with CD8+ clones in EMRA. Nothing confirmed that second-wave clones peaking on day 37 were specific for SARS-CoV-2. Memory cells collected pre-infection included some clones that later responded, suggesting cross-reactive memory joined. Clones that shrank (day 15 to 85) were balanced CD4/CD8, whereas later expanders leaned CD4+.

Using its own MiXCR run on the 5' RACE reads, TCRdb lists one record per CDR3 protein. Seen here are approximately 290,000 distinct CDR3 sequences, 8% to 9% observed once, and the top ten hold approximately 22%. V lost 4 bases to trimming and J lost 1 base; unmatched junction nucleotides: 8. Germline CDR1 is MNHEY and CDR2 is SVGEGT. The CDR3 is 16 residues long. The receptor comes from a man younger than 35 who had mild COVID-19 (a few samples of this study predate the infection). Cell type and time point are not known. The sample was PBMCs or a T cell subset sorted from them (not recorded which). This chain links TRBV6-2 or TRBV6-3 with TRBJ2-3, with 7 bases fitting TRBD1. The CDR3 DNA reads TGTGCCAGCAGTTCACGGACAGGCAAAGGCACAGATACGCAGTATTTT. Its translation: CASSSRTGKGTDTQYF.